This TCR beta chain was recorded in a study of T cells in Graves' hyperthyroidism and ophthalmopathy. Whole-study findings and limits: Ophthalmopathy was model-predicted a median roughly six months pre-onset.

Germline lookup yields CDR1 SEHNR and CDR2 FQNEAQ (reference sequence). The V segment lost 3 bases and the J segment 3 bases; nucleotides outside the gene matches: 5. The CDR3 contains 14 residues. For this clonotype: Its specificity is not known.

TCR beta CDR3 regions were amplified from RNA. The HTBI primer set served for first-round RT-PCR of the TCR CDR3. From the multiplex PCR reads, TCRdb called clonotypes with MiXCR, one entry per CDR3 protein. The sample records roughly 580,000 distinct CDR3 sequences, 46% being singletons. Subjects aged 18 to 65 presented with newly diagnosed hyperthyroidism of less than 2 months' duration. Uncontrolled infection, other autoimmune disease, pregnancy or lactation disqualified patients from enrolment. This clonotype was sampled from a woman aged 18-29 years with Graves' hyperthyroidism. Sequencing input: peripheral blood or thyroid tissue (not recorded which). The chain links TRBV7-9 to TRBJ2-7, with 7 nucleotides matching TRBD2. The CDR3 protein is CASSFEGGRYEQYF. The CDR3, as DNA: TGTGCCAGCAGCTTCGAGGGAGGGCGCTACGAGCAGTACTTC.